The present TCR beta chain was sequenced within a study of T cell responses to AZD1222 COVID-19 vaccine. Study findings and constraints: Repertoire collection took place solely once the T cell response had peaked. Among those given AZD1222, only five or six were seropositive at baseline. Spike-specific TCR breadth and depth were elevated following two AZD1222 doses.

Profiling relied on immunoSEQ multiplex PCR, and the TCRdb table lists in-frame clones only, not all of them. This sample carries about 120,000 clones, around 90% of them seen once, and the ten largest clones take less than 4%. Notes on this clone: What it recognizes is unknown. One junction end disagrees with the germline gene, perhaps due to a read error.

The sequenced sample was peripheral blood, obtained 28 days after the second AZD1222 dose. The sequence was obtained from an adult who received the AZD1222 COVID-19 vaccine.

The CDR3 coding sequence is TGTGCCAGCAGTTCCACGCCCGGGCCCCCTGTCTTC. This sequence encodes CASSSTPGPPVF. The V call is TRBV27, the J call TRBJ2-1; D call uncertain. Germline lookup yields CDR1 MNHEY and CDR2 SMNVEV (reference sequence). This CDR3 comprises 12 residues.